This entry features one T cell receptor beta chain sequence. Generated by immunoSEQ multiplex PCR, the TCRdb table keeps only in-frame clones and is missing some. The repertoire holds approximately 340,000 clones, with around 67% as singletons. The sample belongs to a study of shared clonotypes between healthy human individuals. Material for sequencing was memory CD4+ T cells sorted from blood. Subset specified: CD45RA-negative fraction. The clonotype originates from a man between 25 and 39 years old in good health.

CDR3 protein: CASSPLGRNNEQYF. DNA of the CDR3: TGTGCCAGCAGCCCCCTCGGACGGAACAACGAGCAGTACTTC. V is TRBV6-5 and J is TRBJ2-7; D gene unclear. There are 14 residues in the CDR3. The V end was cut by 6 bases, the J end by 5 bases, with 17 bases between. CDR1 is MNHEY, CDR2 SVGAGI, per germline.